Listed below are T cell receptor beta chains from one sample, sequenced in a study of blood T cell repertoires in COVID-19. The data were produced by immunoSEQ multiplex PCR, yet TCRdb's version contains in-frame clones alone and is incomplete. The sample contains about 190,000 clones, less than 90% of which appear only once. Sequenced: peripheral blood. The receptors derive from a man in his 70s with active or convalescent COVID-19. The CDR3 runs from the conserved cysteine through the conserved F or W. A D gene is named only where the DNA matches it firmly. Size is stated for part of the rows, as once, few or many counts, or as a class when the clone is expanded.

v_call	d_call	clone_size	j_call	cdr3_nt	cdr3_aa
TRBV19	TRBD2	.	TRBJ2-1	TGTGCCAGTAACGGGGGGTACAATGAGCAGTTCTTC	CASNGGYNEQFF
TRBV9	TRBD1	.	TRBJ2-7	TGTGCCAGCAGCGTAGGGCAGGGGGTCTACGAGCAGTACTTC	CASSVGQGVYEQYF
TRBV6-1	TRBD2	.	TRBJ2-5	TGTGCCAGCAGAGAAAGTAGCGGGGCTTTTTTGGAGACCCAGTACTTC	CASRESSGAFLETQYF
TRBV11-3	TRBD2	.	TRBJ2-1	TGTGCCAGCAGCTTAACTAGCGGTTCCTACAATGAGCAGTTCTTC	CASSLTSGSYNEQFF
TRBV4-3	.	.	TRBJ1-5	TGCGCCAGCAGCCTTGCGGTAAATCAGCCCCAGCATTTT	CASSLAVNQPQHF
TRBV6-5	TRBD1	.	TRBJ1-2	TGTGCCAGCAGAGGGACAGGGAAGTATGGCTACACCTTC	CASRGTGKYGYTF
TRBV18	TRBD1	.	TRBJ2-6	TGTGCCAGCTCACCACGGGACAGGGTAGCTGGGGCCAACGTCCTGACTTTC	CASSPRDRVAGANVLTF
TRBV7-2	.	once	TRBJ1-5	TGTGCCAGCAGCCCGGGGACTGATTATAATCAGCCCCAGCATTTT	CASSPGTDYNQPQHF
TRBV5-1	.	.	TRBJ1-5	TGCGCCAGCAGCTTGAGTCGGGTCGAGGGGGACAATAGCAATCAGCCCCAGCATTTT	CASSLSRVEGDNSNQPQHF
TRBV28	TRBD1	few	TRBJ2-7	TGTGCCAGCTTGGACAGGGGGTTATTCAACGAGCAGTACTTC	CASLDRGLFNEQYF
TRBV5-1	TRBD1	.	TRBJ1-1	TGCGCCAGCCACACCCCAGGGGGTTCCCCTGAAGCTTTCTTT	CASHTPGGSPEAFF
TRBV6-5	TRBD2	.	TRBJ2-3	TGTGCCAGCAGACCAGCGGGAGCGGGCACAGATACGCAGTATTTT	CASRPAGAGTDTQYF
TRBV7-9	TRBD2	.	TRBJ2-3	TGTGCCAGCAGCTTAGCAGGAGCGGGGCGCACAGATACGCAGTATTTT	CASSLAGAGRTDTQYF
TRBV6-1	TRBD1	.	TRBJ2-3	TGTGCCAGCAGTGAAAGGGGACAGACCACAGATACGCAGTATTTT	CASSERGQTTDTQYF
TRBV27	TRBD1	.	TRBJ1-4	TGTGCCAGCAGTTGGACAGGGGATAAAAAACTGTTTTTT	CASSWTGDKKLFF
TRBV18	TRBD1	.	TRBJ2-1	TGTGCCAGCTCACCACCGGGACAGGAAAAGCAGTTCTTC	CASSPPGQEKQFF
TRBV7-9	TRBD2	.	TRBJ2-1	TGTGCCAGCAGCCGACTAGCGGGAGGGTTCAATGAGCAGTTCTTC	CASSRLAGGFNEQFF
TRBV9	TRBD1	.	TRBJ2-2	TGTGCCAGCAGCGTTGGACAGGGAAGCACCGGGGAGCTGTTTTTT	CASSVGQGSTGELFF
TRBV12-3/TRBV12-4	.	.	TRBJ2-5	TGTGCCAGCAGGCGCTCGAACAGTGAGACCCAGTACTTC	CASRRSNSETQYF
TRBV19	.	.	TRBJ1-5	TGTGCCAGTTCCCCCGGGGGGGGTTGGGGCAATCAGCCCCAGCATTTT	CASSPGGGWGNQPQHF
TRBV11-2	TRBD2	.	TRBJ2-7	TGTGCCAGCAGCATCGGGGGGGCTGAGCAGTACTTC	CASSIGGAEQYF
TRBV18	.	few	TRBJ2-2	TGTGCCGCCAGTGTTGTCGCGAACACCGGGGAGCTGTTTTTT	CAASVVANTGELFF
TRBV7-7	.	.	TRBJ2-2	TGTGCTAGCAGCTTAGCGGTTGTGACAGCTGGGACCGGGGAGCTGTTTTTT	CASSLAVVTAGTGELFF
TRBV13	TRBD2	.	TRBJ2-1	TGTGCCAGCGGCGGGAGAGAACCTAGCTCCGTACACTCCTACAATGAGCAGTTCTTC	CASGGREPSSVHSYNEQFF
TRBV18	TRBD1	.	TRBJ1-3	TGTGCCAGCTCACCACAGGGACAGTTTACCGTTGGAAACACCATATATTTT	CASSPQGQFTVGNTIYF
TRBV13	.	.	TRBJ1-1	TGTGCCAGCAGACCCCGCGGGGGTTGGAACACTGAAGCTTTCTTT	CASRPRGGWNTEAFF
TRBV5-6	.	.	TRBJ2-2	TGTGCCAGCAGCTTGACCGGGATGAACACCGGGGAGCTGTTTTTT	CASSLTGMNTGELFF
TRBV4-3	.	.	TRBJ2-3	TGCGCCAGCAGCCAAGATAGGCAGGCCAGCACAGATACGCAGTATTTT	CASSQDRQASTDTQYF
TRBV24-1	.	.	TRBJ2-5	TGTGCCACCAGTGCCGCGGGGGAGACCCAGTACTTC	CATSAAGETQYF
TRBV2	TRBD1	.	TRBJ2-1	TGTGCCAGCTCCAAAGACAGGGTCAATGAGCAGTTCTTC	CASSKDRVNEQFF
TRBV10-3	.	few	TRBJ2-2	TGTGCCATCAGTGGCAAACAGGGCTCGGACACCGGGGAGCTGTTTTTT	CAISGKQGSDTGELFF
TRBV5-1	.	.	TRBJ2-3	TGCGCCAGCAGCTTGGCCCCGACAGGTAGTAGGGGCACAGATACGCAGTATTTT	CASSLAPTGSRGTDTQYF
TRBV3-1/TRBV3-2	TRBD2	.	TRBJ2-5	TGTGCCAGCAGCCAAGTATTAGCGGGGGGGCCGGAGACCCAGTACTTC	CASSQVLAGGPETQYF
TRBV28	TRBD1	.	TRBJ1-5	TGTGCCTCCGGGACAGGGGGAATCAATCAGCCCCAGCATTTT	CASGTGGINQPQHF
TRBV5-1	.	.	TRBJ2-2	TGCGCCAGCAGCTTGGCCGTCAGGGTAAACACCGGGGAGCTGTTTTTT	CASSLAVRVNTGELFF
TRBV11-2	TRBD1	.	TRBJ1-1	TGTGCCAGCAGCTTAGATATGAGGGACAGGGGGTACACTGAAGCTTTCTTT	CASSLDMRDRGYTEAFF
TRBV7-2	TRBD2	once	TRBJ2-1	TGTGCCAGCAGCGCCCCGGGACTAGTAACGGCTGAGCAGTTCTTC	CASSAPGLVTAEQFF
TRBV2	.	.	TRBJ2-2	TGTGCCAGCATACGGGAGAACACCGGGGAGCTGTTTTTT	CASIRENTGELFF
TRBV11-2	.	.	TRBJ2-1	TGTGCCAGCAGCCCCCGTCTTAACAATGAGCAGTTCTTC	CASSPRLNNEQFF
TRBV19	.	.	TRBJ2-3	TGTGCCAGTAGTCGTGGTGGGCTCACAGATACGCAGTATTTT	CASSRGGLTDTQYF
TRBV9	.	few	TRBJ1-3	TGTGCCAGCAGCGTAGTAGACTCTGGAAACACCATATATTTT	CASSVVDSGNTIYF
TRBV10-3	TRBD2	.	TRBJ2-7	TGTGCCATCGCCGACGTCACTAGCGCGAGCTCCTACGAGCAGTACTTC	CAIADVTSASSYEQYF